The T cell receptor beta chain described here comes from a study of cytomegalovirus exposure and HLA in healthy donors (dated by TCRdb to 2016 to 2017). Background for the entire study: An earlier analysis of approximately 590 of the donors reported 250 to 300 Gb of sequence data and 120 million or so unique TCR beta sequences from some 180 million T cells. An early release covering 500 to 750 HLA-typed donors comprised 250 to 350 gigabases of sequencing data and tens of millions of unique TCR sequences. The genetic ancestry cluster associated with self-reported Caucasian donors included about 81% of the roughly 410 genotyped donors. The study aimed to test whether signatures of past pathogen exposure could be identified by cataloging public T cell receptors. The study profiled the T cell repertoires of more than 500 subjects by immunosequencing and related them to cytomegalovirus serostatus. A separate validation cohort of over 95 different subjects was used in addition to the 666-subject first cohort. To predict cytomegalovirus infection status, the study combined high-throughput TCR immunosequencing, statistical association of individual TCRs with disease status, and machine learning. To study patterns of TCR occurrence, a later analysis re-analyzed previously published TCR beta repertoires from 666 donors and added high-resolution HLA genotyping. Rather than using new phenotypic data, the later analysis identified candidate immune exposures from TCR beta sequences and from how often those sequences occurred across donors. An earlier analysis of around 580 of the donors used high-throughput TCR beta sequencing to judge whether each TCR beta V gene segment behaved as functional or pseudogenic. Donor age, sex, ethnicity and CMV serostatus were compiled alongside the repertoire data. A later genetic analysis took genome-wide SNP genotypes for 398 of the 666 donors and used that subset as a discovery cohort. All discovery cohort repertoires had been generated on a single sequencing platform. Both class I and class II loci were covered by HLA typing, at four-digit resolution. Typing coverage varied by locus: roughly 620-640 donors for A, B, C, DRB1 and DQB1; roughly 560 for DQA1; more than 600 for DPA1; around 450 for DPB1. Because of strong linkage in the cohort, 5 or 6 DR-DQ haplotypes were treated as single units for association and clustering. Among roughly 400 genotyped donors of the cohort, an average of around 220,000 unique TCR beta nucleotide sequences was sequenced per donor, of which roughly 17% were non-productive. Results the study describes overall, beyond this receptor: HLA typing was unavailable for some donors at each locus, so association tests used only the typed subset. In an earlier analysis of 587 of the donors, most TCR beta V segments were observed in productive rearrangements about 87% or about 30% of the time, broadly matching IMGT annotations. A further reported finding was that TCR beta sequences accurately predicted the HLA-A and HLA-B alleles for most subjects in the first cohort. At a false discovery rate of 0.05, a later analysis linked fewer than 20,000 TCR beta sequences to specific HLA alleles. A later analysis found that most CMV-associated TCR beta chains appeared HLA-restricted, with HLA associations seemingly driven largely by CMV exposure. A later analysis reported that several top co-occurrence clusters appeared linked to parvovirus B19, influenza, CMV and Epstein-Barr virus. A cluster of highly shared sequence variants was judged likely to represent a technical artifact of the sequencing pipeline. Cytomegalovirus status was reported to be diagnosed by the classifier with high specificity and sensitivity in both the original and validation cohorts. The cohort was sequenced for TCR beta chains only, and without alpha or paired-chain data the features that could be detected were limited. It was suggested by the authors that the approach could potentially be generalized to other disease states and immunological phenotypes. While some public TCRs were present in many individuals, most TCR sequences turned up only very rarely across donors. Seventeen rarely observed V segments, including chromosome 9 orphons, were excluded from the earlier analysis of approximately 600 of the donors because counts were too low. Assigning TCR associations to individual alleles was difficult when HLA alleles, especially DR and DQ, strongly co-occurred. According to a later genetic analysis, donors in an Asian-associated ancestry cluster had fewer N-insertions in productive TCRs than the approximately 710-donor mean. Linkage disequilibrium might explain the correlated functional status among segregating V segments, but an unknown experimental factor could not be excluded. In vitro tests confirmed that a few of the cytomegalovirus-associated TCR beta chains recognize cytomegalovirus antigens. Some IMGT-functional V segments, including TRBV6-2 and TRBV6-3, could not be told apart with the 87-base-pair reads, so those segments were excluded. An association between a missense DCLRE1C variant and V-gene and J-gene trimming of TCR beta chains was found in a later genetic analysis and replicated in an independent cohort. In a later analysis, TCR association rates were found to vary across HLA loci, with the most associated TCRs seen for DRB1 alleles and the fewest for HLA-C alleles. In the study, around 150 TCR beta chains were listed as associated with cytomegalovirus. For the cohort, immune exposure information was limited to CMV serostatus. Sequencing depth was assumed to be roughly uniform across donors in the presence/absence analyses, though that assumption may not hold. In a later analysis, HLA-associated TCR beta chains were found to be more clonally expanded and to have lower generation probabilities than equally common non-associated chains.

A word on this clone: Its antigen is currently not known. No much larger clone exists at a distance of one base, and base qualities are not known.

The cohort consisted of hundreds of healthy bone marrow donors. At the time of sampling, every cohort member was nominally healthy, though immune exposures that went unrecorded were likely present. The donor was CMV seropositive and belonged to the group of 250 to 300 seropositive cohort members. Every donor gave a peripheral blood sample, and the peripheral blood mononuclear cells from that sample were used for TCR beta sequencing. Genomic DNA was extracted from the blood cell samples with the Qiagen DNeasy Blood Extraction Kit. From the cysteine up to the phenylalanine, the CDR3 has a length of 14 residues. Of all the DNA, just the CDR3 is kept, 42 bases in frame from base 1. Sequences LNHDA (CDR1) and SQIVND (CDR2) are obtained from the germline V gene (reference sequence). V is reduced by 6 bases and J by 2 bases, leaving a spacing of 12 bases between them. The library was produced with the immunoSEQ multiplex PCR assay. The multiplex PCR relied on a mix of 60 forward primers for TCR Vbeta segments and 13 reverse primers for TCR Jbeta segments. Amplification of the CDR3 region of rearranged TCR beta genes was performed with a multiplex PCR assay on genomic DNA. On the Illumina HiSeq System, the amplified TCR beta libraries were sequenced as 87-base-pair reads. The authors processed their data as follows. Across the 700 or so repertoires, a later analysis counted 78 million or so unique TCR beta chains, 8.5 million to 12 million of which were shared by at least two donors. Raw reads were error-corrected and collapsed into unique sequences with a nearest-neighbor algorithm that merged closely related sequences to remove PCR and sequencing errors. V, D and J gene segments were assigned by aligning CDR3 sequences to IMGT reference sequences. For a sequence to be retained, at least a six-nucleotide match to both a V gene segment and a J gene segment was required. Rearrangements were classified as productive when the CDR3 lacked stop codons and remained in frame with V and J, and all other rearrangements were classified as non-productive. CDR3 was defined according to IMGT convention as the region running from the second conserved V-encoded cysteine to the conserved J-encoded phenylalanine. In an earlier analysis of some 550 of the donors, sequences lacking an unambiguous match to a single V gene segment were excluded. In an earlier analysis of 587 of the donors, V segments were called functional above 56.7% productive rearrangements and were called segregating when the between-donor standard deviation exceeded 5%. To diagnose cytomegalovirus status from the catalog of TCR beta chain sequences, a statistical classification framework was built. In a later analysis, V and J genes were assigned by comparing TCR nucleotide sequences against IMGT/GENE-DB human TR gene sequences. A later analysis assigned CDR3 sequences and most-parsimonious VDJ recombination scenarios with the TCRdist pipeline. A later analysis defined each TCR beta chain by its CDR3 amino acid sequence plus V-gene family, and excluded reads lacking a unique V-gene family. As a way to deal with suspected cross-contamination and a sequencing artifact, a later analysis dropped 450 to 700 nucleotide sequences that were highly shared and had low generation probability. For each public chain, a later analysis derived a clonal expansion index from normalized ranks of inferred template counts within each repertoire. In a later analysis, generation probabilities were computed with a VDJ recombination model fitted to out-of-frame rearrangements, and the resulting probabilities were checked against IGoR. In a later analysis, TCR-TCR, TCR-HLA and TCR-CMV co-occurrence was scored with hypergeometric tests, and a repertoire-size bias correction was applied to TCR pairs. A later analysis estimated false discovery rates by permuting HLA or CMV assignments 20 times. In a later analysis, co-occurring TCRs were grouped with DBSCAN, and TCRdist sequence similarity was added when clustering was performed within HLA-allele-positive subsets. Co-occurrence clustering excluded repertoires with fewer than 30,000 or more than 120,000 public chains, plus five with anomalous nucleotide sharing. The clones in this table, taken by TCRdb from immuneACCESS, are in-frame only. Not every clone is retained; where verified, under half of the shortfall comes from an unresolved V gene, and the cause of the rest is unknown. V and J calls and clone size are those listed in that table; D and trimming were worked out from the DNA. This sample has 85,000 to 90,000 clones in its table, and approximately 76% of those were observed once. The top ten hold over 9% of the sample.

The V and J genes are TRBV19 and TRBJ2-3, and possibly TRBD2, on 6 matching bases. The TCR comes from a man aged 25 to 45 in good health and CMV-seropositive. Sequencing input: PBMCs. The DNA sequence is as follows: TGTGCCAGTAGAGCGGGCGGGAACACAGATACGCAGTATTTT. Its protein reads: CASRAGGNTDTQYF.